This T cell receptor (beta chain) is drawn from a study of cytomegalovirus exposure and HLA in healthy donors (dated by TCRdb to about 2017). As for the study more broadly: In an earlier analysis of roughly 500 of the donors, about 260 Gb of sequence data and 90 million to 120 million unique TCR beta sequences from about 180 million T cells were reported. High-throughput TCR immunosequencing, statistical association of individual TCRs with disease status, and machine learning were combined to predict cytomegalovirus infection status. Approximately 310 gigabases of sequencing data and tens of millions of unique TCR sequences were included in an early release covering several hundred HLA-typed donors. Across 398 genotyped donors of the cohort, an average of approximately 200,000 unique TCR beta nucleotide sequences per donor were sequenced, and roughly 17% of those sequences were non-productive. The study aimed to test whether cataloging public T cell receptors could reveal signatures of past pathogen exposure. Genome-wide SNP genotypes for about 65% of the 666 donors were used in a later genetic analysis, which treated that subset as a discovery cohort. Donor age, sex, ethnicity and CMV serostatus were compiled alongside the repertoire data. All discovery cohort repertoires had been generated on a single sequencing platform. Class I and class II HLA loci were covered by the typing at four-digit resolution. The number of donors typed differed by locus, with about 620-630 for A, B, C, DRB1 and DQB1, more than 500 for DQA1, 600 to 610 for DPA1, and over 400 for DPB1. A later analysis re-analyzed previously published TCR beta repertoires from 500 to 700 donors and added high-resolution HLA genotyping to study TCR occurrence patterns. Of the roughly 400 genotyped donors, 81% fell in the genetic ancestry cluster associated with self-reported Caucasian donors. Rather than drawing on any new phenotypic data, the later analysis identified candidate immune exposures from TCR beta sequences and the way those sequences occurred across donors. In an earlier analysis of about 590 of the donors, high-throughput TCR beta sequencing was used to judge whether each TCR beta V gene segment behaved as functional or pseudogenic. Several DR-DQ haplotypes were handled as single units for association and clustering because linkage in the cohort was strong. The study profiled the T cell repertoires of more than 500 subjects by immunosequencing and related them to cytomegalovirus serostatus. A separate validation cohort of approximately 130 different subjects was used in addition to the approximately 700-subject first cohort.

In regard to this clone: Its antigen is still unknown. Base qualities are not recorded, but no much larger clone differs from it by a single base.

The germline V gene yields ENHRY for CDR1 and SYGVKD for CDR2. The CDR3 spans 14 residues, from the cysteine through the phenylalanine. Of all the DNA, just the CDR3 is kept, 42 bases in frame from base 1. Trimming removed 4 bases from V and 10 bases from J, leaving 14 bases between the germline ends. The cohort was made up of roughly 670 healthy bone marrow donors. At the time of sampling, all cohort members were nominally healthy, though unrecorded immune exposures were likely present. The donor tested CMV seronegative, placing the donor among the roughly 350 seronegative members of the cohort. A peripheral blood sample was collected from each donor, and TCR beta sequencing was performed on peripheral blood mononuclear cells. The Qiagen DNeasy Blood Extraction Kit was used to extract genomic DNA from the blood cell samples. Library preparation was by the immunoSEQ multiplex PCR assay. For the multiplex PCR, a mixture combining 60 forward primers for TCR Vbeta segments and 13 reverse primers for TCR Jbeta segments was used. Amplification of the CDR3 region of rearranged TCR beta genes was performed with a multiplex PCR assay on genomic DNA. The Illumina HiSeq System was used to sequence the amplified TCR beta libraries as 87-base-pair reads. As for how the authors treated the data: A later analysis counted some 74 million unique TCR beta chains across the 650 to 800 repertoires, and 9 million to 14 million of these chains were shared by at least two donors. A nearest-neighbor algorithm error-corrected the raw reads and collapsed the reads into unique sequences, merging closely related sequences to remove PCR and sequencing errors. To assign V, D and J gene segments, CDR3 sequences were aligned to IMGT reference sequences. For a sequence to be retained, at least a six-nucleotide match to both a V gene segment and a J gene segment was required. Rearrangements were called productive when the CDR3 lacked stop codons and stayed in frame with V and J; all others were non-productive. Following IMGT convention, CDR3 was defined as the stretch from the second conserved V-encoded cysteine to the conserved J-encoded phenylalanine. In an earlier analysis of around 600 of the donors, sequences lacking an unambiguous match to a single V gene segment were excluded. In an earlier analysis of 450 to 750 of the donors, a V segment was called functional when productive rearrangements were above 56.7%, and segregating when the standard deviation between donors exceeded 5%. A statistical classification framework was built for diagnosing cytomegalovirus status from the catalog of TCR beta chain sequences. In a later analysis, TCR nucleotide sequences were compared against IMGT/GENE-DB human TR gene sequences so that V and J genes could be assigned. The TCRdist pipeline was used in a later analysis to assign CDR3 sequences and most-parsimonious VDJ recombination scenarios. In a later analysis, every TCR beta chain was defined by the combination of its CDR3 amino acid sequence and its V-gene family, and reads without a unique V-gene family were dropped. A later analysis removed 592 highly shared, low-generation-probability nucleotide sequences to deal with suspected cross-contamination and a sequencing artifact. A later analysis calculated a clonal expansion index for each public chain from normalized within-repertoire ranks of inferred template counts. A later analysis computed generation probabilities with a VDJ recombination model fitted to out-of-frame rearrangements, and checked the results against IGoR. A later analysis scored TCR-TCR, TCR-HLA and TCR-CMV co-occurrence with hypergeometric tests, applying a repertoire-size bias correction to TCR pairs. False discovery rates were estimated in a later analysis by permuting HLA or CMV assignments 20 times. In a later analysis, co-occurring TCRs were grouped with DBSCAN, and TCRdist sequence similarity was added when clustering was performed within HLA-allele-positive subsets. For co-occurrence clustering, repertoires with fewer than 30,000 or more than 120,000 public chains were excluded, along with roughly 5 repertoires with anomalous nucleotide sharing. Drawn from immuneACCESS, this table holds only the in-frame rearrangements with V and J called that TCRdb kept. Clones are partly lost; checked studies trace under half to an unresolved V gene and leave the rest unexplained. Clone size and the V and J calls come from that table; the DNA yielded D and trimming. This sample holds roughly 150,000 clones; roughly 85% were observed only once. 2% to 2.5% of the sample is taken by the ten largest.

What the study reported, not specific to this receptor: Because the 87-base-pair reads could not distinguish some IMGT-functional V segments, including TRBV6-2 and TRBV6-3, those segments were excluded. A further reported finding was that TCR beta sequences accurately predicted the HLA-A and HLA-B alleles for most subjects in the first cohort. According to the authors, the approach could potentially be generalized to other disease states and immunological phenotypes. Because some donors lacked HLA typing at each locus, the association tests relied only on the typed subset. A later genetic analysis associated a missense DCLRE1C variant with V-gene and J-gene trimming of TCR beta chains, and an independent cohort replicated the association. A later analysis found that most CMV-associated TCR beta chains appeared HLA-restricted, with HLA associations seemingly driven largely by CMV exposure. In both the original and validation cohorts, the classifier was reported to diagnose cytomegalovirus status with high specificity and sensitivity. Sequencing depth was assumed to be roughly uniform across donors in the presence/absence analyses, though that assumption may not hold. Immune exposure information for the cohort was limited to CMV serostatus. The study listed 150 to 200 TCR beta chains as associated with cytomegalovirus. In a later analysis, HLA-associated TCR beta chains showed more clonal expansion and lower generation probabilities than non-associated chains that were equally common. A cluster of highly shared sequence variants was judged likely to represent a technical artifact of the sequencing pipeline. In an earlier analysis of 587 of the donors, most TCR beta V segments appeared in productive rearrangements about 90% or about 30% of the time, broadly matching IMGT annotations. The cohort was sequenced for TCR beta chains only, and without alpha or paired-chain data the features that could be detected were limited. Linkage disequilibrium might explain the correlated functional status among segregating V segments, but an unknown experimental factor could not be excluded. A few of the identified cytomegalovirus-associated TCR beta chains were confirmed in vitro to be specific for cytomegalovirus antigens. Specific HLA alleles were associated with 15,000 to 20,000 TCR beta sequences at a false discovery rate of 0.05 in a later analysis. Most TCR sequences were seen in very few donors, while some public TCRs were found in many individuals. In a later analysis, the rate of TCR association differed among HLA loci, with DRB1 alleles having the most associated TCRs and HLA-C alleles having the fewest. A later genetic analysis reported fewer N-insertions in productive TCRs among donors in an Asian-associated ancestry cluster than the roughly 700-donor mean. Around 16 rarely observed V segments, including chromosome 9 orphons, were excluded from the earlier analysis of some 590 of the donors because counts were too low. According to a later analysis, parvovirus B19, influenza, CMV and Epstein-Barr virus appeared linked to several top co-occurrence clusters. Strong co-occurrence of HLA alleles, especially DR and DQ, made assigning TCR associations to individual alleles difficult.

This receptor was identified in a woman aged 18-29 years in good health and CMV-seronegative. The chain employs TRBV10-3 and TRBJ1-6; the D gene identity is not certain. The material sequenced was PBMCs. The DNA sequence reads TGTGCCATCAGTGCGACTCGTTCGGGATCACCCCTCCACTTT. This gives the protein CAISATRSGSPLHF.